The 15 T cell receptor beta chains below all came from one sample that was sequenced in a study of blood T cell repertoires in COVID-19. Method: immunoSEQ multiplex PCR; TCRdb's copy keeps in-frame clones and lacks some. The sample yields some 320,000 clones, approximately 89% seen once. The specimen sequenced was PBMCs or T cells enriched from blood (not recorded which). The receptors come from a woman aged 50 to 60 who had been exposed to COVID-19.

J is TRBJ2-7 and V is TRBV2, with D possibly being TRBD1 (5 bases). CDR1 SNHLY and CDR2 FYNNEI come from the germline V gene. V dropped 0 bases and J dropped 10 bases, with 13 bases sitting between them. The CDR3 consists of 13 residues. The CDR3 region is CASSEALRQHQYF. DNA for the CDR3: TGTGCCAGCAGTGAAGCGCTCAGACAGCACCAGTACTTC.

J is TRBJ2-7 and V is TRBV30; TRBD1 agrees at 9 bases. V lost 2 bases, J lost 2 bases, and 4 bases stayed unmatched. CDR1 and CDR2 from the germline V gene are GTSNPN and SVGIG (reference sequence). This CDR3 comprises 14 residues. Here the CDR3 reads CAWSRQGVAYEQYF. CDR3 bases: TGTGCCTGGAGTAGACAGGGGGTTGCCTACGAGCAGTACTTC.

The chain is built from TRBV5-4 and TRBJ2-6, with 7 bases that match TRBD1. This CDR3 is 16 amino acids long. Trimming removed 10 bases from V and 1 base from J; junction bases left unmatched: 11. Germline CDR1 and CDR2: SGHNT and YYREEE (reference sequence). The CDR3 here is CASRGTQVSGANVLTF. The DNA for the CDR3 is TGTGCCTCCAGGGGGACACAGGTTTCTGGGGCCAACGTCCTGACTTTC.

The CDR3 protein is CASGQVFSYEQYF. CDR3 DNA: TGTGCCAGCGGACAGGTTTTCTCCTACGAGCAGTACTTC. The J gene is TRBJ2-7, the V gene TRBV6-5; 7 bases are a match to TRBD1. The CDR3 covers 13 residues. Unmatched junction bases numbered 4, after V lost 8 bases and J lost 0 bases. Germline CDR1 MNHEY, CDR2 SVGAGI.

The genes are TRBV3-1 (or the pseudogene TRBV3-2) and TRBJ2-7, with TRBD2 identical over 8 bases. J lost 4 bases, V lost 0 bases, and 5 bases had no gene match. The CDR3 sequence is 15 residues long. The V gene's germline CDR1 is LGHDT and CDR2 YNNKEL (reference sequence). The CDR3 protein is CASSQDTGLAYEQYF. The CDR3 DNA is TGTGCCAGCAGCCAAGATACAGGACTAGCATACGAGCAGTACTTC.

This rearrangement joins TRBV28 to TRBJ1-5, with D uncertain. V lost 2 bases and J 11 bases, leaving 16 bases between the germline ends. CDR3 length equals 14 residues. Germline lookup yields CDR1 MDHEN and CDR2 SYDVKM. The CDR3: CASSLNGETWTQHF. CDR3 DNA sequence: TGTGCCAGCAGTTTAAACGGGGAAACCTGGACCCAGCATTTT. Full variable domain (missing parts from reference TRBV28 and TRBJ1-5): DVKVTQSSRYLVKRTGEKVFLECVQDMDHENMFWYRQDPGLGLRLIYFSYDVKMKEKGDIPEGYSVSREKKERFSLILESASTNQTSMYLCASSLNGETWTQHFGDGTRLSIL.

The rearrangement links TRBV28 to TRBJ1-5; weak D call: TRBD1 (5 bases). Trimming shortened V by 9 bases and J by 3 bases, and 15 bases separated the two germline ends. The CDR3 runs to 14 residues. CDR1 and CDR2 (germline): MDHEN, SYDVKM. The CDR3 DNA reads TGTGCCAGTGCTGAAAGGGGTCTCAATCAGCCCCAGCATTTT. Amino acid sequence: CASAERGLNQPQHF. The variable domain in full, completed from reference TRBV28 and TRBJ1-5, reads DVKVTQSSRYLVKRTGEKVFLECVQDMDHENMFWYRQDPGLGLRLIYFSYDVKMKEKGDIPEGYSVSREKKERFSLILESASTNQTSMYLCASAERGLNQPQHFGDGTRLSIL.

This clone has more than one count but fewer than ten. The rearrangement links TRBV9 to TRBJ1-1; possibly TRBD1 for D (5 bases). This CDR3 is built from 14 residues. V was pared by 0 bases and J by 6 bases, with 12 bases between. Germline V lookup: CDR1 SGDLS, CDR2 YYNGEE. This CDR3 is CASSVEGERAEAFF. The CDR3 nucleotides are TGTGCCAGCAGCGTAGAAGGGGAGCGGGCTGAAGCTTTCTTT.

The chain couples TRBV11-3 to TRBJ2-1; TRBD1 matches at 8 bases. CDR1 and CDR2 from the germline V gene are SGHNT and YENEEA. The CDR3 has 15 residues. The J segment lost 7 bases and the V segment lost 3 bases, leaving 8 bases of the junction unmatched. The CDR3 DNA reads as TGTGCCAGCAGCTTGTACCGGGACAGGAATAATGAGCAGTTCTTC. It specifies CASSLYRDRNNEQFF.

This clone showed up just once. CDR3 protein: CASSTRTGEGYGYTF. CDR3 DNA: TGTGCCAGTAGTACACGGACAGGGGAGGGCTATGGCTACACCTTC. The rearrangement links TRBV19 to TRBJ1-2; TRBD1 agrees at 9 bases. The germline gives CDR1 LNHDA, CDR2 SQIVND (reference sequence). The CDR3 runs 15 residues. V shed 4 bases, J shed 4 bases, and the junction held 7 bases outside the gene matches.

The rearrangement joins TRBV3-1 (or the pseudogene TRBV3-2) to TRBJ1-6; 9 bases are shared with TRBD1. V lost 4 bases and J lost 9; bases outside the gene matches: 4. Germline V gene data show CDR1 as LGHDT and CDR2 as YNNKEL (reference sequence). The CDR3 extends over 14 amino acids. The CDR3 sequence: CASSPGTGSSPLHF. The CDR3 region has the DNA TGTGCCAGCAGCCCCGGGACAGGGTCTTCACCCCTCCACTTT.

This clone appeared a single time. The chain is built from TRBV6-5 and TRBJ1-4; 7 nucleotides line up with TRBD1. The V gene's germline CDR1 is MNHEY and CDR2 SVGAGI. Unmatched junction bases numbered 4, after V lost 2 bases and J lost 7 bases. This CDR3 contains 14 residues. CDR3 nucleotide sequence: TGTGCCAGCAGTTACCAGGGGGACACTGAAAAACTGTTTTTT. Translated: CASSYQGDTEKLFF.

The V and J genes are TRBV7-2 and TRBJ1-2; TRBD1 matches 8 bases. The ends lost 0 bases at V and 6 bases at J; junction bases unmatched: 9. CDR1 and CDR2 (germline): SGHTA, FQGNSA. The CDR3 is 16 residues long. The CDR3 DNA reads TGTGCCAGCAGCTTAGCGCCTCTGGACAGGGTGAATGGCTACACCTTC. Translated, it gives CASSLAPLDRVNGYTF.

The gene calls are TRBV18 and TRBJ2-7; D may be TRBD2 (6 bases). The ends were cut back, 3 bases at V and 1 base at J, with 10 bases in the middle. This CDR3 is built from 14 residues. Germline V lookup: CDR1 KGHSH, CDR2 LQKENI. The CDR3 bases are TGTGCCAGCTCACCGGCGGGGATTTCCTACGAGCAGTACTTC. Translating it yields CASSPAGISYEQYF.

The chain carries TRBV30 and TRBJ1-2; D perhaps matches TRBD1 (6 bases). Germline loops: CDR1 GTSNPN, CDR2 SVGIG (reference sequence). With 3 bases removed from V and 2 bases from J, the gap between germline ends came to 22 bases. The CDR3 runs to 17 residues. The CDR3 is CAWRQPTGGALNYGYTF. The CDR3 DNA reads TGTGCCTGGAGACAACCAACGGGGGGGGCCCTAAACTATGGCTACACCTTC.